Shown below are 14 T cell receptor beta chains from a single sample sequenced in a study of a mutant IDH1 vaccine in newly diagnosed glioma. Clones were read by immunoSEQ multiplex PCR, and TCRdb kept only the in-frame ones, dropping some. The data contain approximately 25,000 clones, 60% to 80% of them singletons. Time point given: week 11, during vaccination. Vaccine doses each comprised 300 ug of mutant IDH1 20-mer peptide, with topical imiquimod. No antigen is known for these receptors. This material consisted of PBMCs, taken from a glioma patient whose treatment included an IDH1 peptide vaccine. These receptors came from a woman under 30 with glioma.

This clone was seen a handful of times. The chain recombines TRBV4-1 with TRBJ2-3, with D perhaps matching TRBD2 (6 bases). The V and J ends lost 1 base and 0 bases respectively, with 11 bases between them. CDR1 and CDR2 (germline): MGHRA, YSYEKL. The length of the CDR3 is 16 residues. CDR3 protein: CASSQGPGVSTDTQYF. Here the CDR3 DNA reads TGCGCCAGCAGCCAAGGTCCGGGAGTTAGCACAGATACGCAGTATTTT.

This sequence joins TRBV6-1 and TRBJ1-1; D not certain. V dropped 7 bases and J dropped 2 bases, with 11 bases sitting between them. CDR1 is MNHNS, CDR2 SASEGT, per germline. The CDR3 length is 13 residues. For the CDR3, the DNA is TGTGCCAGCACCCTTCAGAAAAACACTGAAGCTTTCTTT. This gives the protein CASTLQKNTEAFF.

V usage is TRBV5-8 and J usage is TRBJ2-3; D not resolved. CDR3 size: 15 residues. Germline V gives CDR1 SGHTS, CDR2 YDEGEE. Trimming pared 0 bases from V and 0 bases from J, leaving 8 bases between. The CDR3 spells CASSLGSPSTDTQYF. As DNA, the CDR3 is TGTGCCAGCAGCTTGGGATCCCCTAGCACAGATACGCAGTATTTT.

CDR3 protein: CATSRDEGGPGPQHF. The DNA of the CDR3 is TGTGCCACCAGCAGAGATGAGGGGGGGCCGGGGCCCCAGCATTTT. The gene calls are TRBV15 and TRBJ1-5, with D maybe TRBD1 (6 bases). This CDR3 has 15 residues. V lost 0 bases and J 9 bases, leaving 15 bases between the germline ends. Germline CDR1 is LNHNV and CDR2 is YYDKDF (reference sequence).

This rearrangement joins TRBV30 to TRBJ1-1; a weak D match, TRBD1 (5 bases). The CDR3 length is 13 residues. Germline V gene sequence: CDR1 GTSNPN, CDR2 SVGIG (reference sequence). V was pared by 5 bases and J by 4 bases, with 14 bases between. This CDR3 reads CAWLPDSSTEAFF. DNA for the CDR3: TGTGCCTGGCTTCCCGACAGTTCCACTGAAGCTTTCTTT.

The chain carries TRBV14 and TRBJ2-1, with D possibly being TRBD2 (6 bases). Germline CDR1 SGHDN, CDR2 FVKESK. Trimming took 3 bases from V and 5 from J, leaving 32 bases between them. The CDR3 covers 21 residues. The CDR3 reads CASSHSRLGTVKPKRNNEQFF. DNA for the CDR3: TGTGCCAGCAGCCACTCAAGGTTAGGGACTGTGAAACCGAAGAGAAACAATGAGCAGTTCTTC.

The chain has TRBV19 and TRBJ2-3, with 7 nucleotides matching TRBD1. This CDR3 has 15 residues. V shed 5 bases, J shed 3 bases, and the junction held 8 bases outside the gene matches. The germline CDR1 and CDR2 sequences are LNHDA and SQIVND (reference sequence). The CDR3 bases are TGTGCCAGTAGTGAGACAGGGTTGCGTACAGATACGCAGTATTTT. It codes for CASSETGLRTDTQYF.

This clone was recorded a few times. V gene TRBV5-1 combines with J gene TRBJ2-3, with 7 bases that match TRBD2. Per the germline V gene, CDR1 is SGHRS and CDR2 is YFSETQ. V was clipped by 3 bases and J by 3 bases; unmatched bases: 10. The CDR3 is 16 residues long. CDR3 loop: CASSSGVAGQTDTQYF. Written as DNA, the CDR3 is TGCGCCAGCAGCTCAGGAGTAGCGGGCCAGACAGATACGCAGTATTTT.

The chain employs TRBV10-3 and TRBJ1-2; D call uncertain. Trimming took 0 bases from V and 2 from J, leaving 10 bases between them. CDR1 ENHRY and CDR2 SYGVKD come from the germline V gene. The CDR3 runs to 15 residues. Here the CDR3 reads CAISESGSGNYGYTF. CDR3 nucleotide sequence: TGTGCCATCAGTGAGTCGGGGAGTGGAAACTATGGCTACACCTTC.

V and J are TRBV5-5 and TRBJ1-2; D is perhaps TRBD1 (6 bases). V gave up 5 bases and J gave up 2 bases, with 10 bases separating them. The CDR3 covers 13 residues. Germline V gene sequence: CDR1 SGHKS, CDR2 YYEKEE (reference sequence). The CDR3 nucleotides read TGTGCCAGCAGACCCGGACAGAACTATGGCTACACCTTC. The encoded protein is CASRPGQNYGYTF.

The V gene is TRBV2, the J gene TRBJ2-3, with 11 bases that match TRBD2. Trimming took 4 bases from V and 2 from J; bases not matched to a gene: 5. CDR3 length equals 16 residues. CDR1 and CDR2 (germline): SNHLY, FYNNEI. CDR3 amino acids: CASSAGLAGYTDTQYF. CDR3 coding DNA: TGTGCCAGCAGTGCTGGACTAGCGGGTTACACAGATACGCAGTATTTT.

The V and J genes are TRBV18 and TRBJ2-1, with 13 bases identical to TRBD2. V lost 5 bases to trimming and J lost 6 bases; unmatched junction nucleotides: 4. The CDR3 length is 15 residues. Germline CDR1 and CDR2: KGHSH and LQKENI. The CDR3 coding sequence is TGTGCCAGCTCAGTTACTAGCGGGGGGGCCAATGAGCAGTTCTTC. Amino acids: CASSVTSGGANEQFF. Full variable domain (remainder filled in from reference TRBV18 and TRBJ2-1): NAGVMQNPRHLVRRRGQEARLRCSPMKGHSHVYWYRQLPEEGLKFMVYLQKENIIDESGMPKERFSAEFPKEGPSILRIQQVVRGDSAAYFCASSVTSGGANEQFFGPGTRLTVL.

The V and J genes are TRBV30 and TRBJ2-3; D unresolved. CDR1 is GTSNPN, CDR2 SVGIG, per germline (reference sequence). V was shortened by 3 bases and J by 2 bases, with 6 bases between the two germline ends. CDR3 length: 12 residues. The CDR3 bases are TGTGCCTGGAGCCCACACACAGATACGCAGTATTTT. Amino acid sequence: CAWSPHTDTQYF.

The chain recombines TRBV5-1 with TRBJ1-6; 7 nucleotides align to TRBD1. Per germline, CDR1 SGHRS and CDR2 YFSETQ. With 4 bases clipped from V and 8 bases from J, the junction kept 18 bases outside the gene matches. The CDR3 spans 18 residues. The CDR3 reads CASSLTPGQLSGYSPLHF. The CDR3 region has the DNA TGCGCCAGCAGCCTTACTCCGGGACAGCTATCCGGGTATTCACCCCTCCACTTT.